Listed below are T cell receptor beta chains from one sample, sequenced in a study of cytomegalovirus exposure and HLA in healthy donors. The table came from immunoSEQ multiplex PCR; TCRdb's copy has only in-frame clones and leaves some out. In the table there are around 130,000 clones, 8.5% to 9% of which are singletons. Sequenced sample: PBMCs. The receptors come from a woman aged 40-49 years in good health and CMV-seropositive. CDR3s include the opening cysteine and the closing phenylalanine or tryptophan. Each record gives: clone size, J gene, D gene, V gene, CDR3 protein, CDR3 DNA. D genes are given only for firm matches. For some rows the clone size is stated as once, few or many, or as a class when expanded; others skip it.

few,TRBJ2-7,TRBD1,TRBV18,CASSAGQVPYEQYF,TGTGCCAGCTCAGCGGGACAGGTCCCCTACGAGCAGTACTTC
few,TRBJ2-2,-,TRBV5-1,CASSPREQTGELFF,TGCGCCAGCAGCCCCCGGGAACAGACCGGGGAGCTGTTTTTT
few,TRBJ2-5,TRBD2,TRBV5-1,CASRTGLAEYF,TGCGCCAGCAGAACGGGACTAGCGGAGTACTTC
few,TRBJ2-1,-,TRBV4-2,CASSQEEGSSSYNEQFF,TGTGCCAGCAGCCAAGAGGAGGGGTCGAGCTCCTACAATGAGCAGTTCTTC
few,TRBJ2-2,-,TRBV7-8,CASSNRWGGPNTGELFF,TGTGCCAGCAGCAATCGGTGGGGGGGGCCAAACACCGGGGAGCTGTTTTTT
few,TRBJ1-2,-,TRBV6-1,CASSEFDTDYGYTF,TGTGCCAGCAGTGAATTCGACACCGACTATGGCTACACCTTC
-,TRBJ1-4,-,TRBV5-7,CASKRPGGNEKLFF,TGTGCCAGCAAGCGACCGGGGGGTAATGAAAAACTGTTTTTT
few,TRBJ2-1,-,TRBV13,CASSLGNGNEQFF,TGTGCCAGCAGCTTAGGCAACGGCAATGAGCAGTTCTTC
-,TRBJ1-2,TRBD1,TRBV11-2,CASRPPGQGPSFYGYTF,TGTGCCAGCAGGCCTCCGGGACAGGGGCCCTCGTTTTATGGCTACACCTTC
-,TRBJ1-2,-,TRBV7-8,CASSPTEYYGYTF,TGTGCCAGCAGCCCGACAGAATATTATGGCTACACCTTC
few,TRBJ2-7,TRBD2,TRBV5-1,CASSTYSGGTDEQYF,TGCGCCAGCAGCACTTATAGCGGGGGGACGGACGAGCAGTACTTC
-,TRBJ2-2,-,TRBV7-9,CASSLVGNTGELFF,TGTGCCAGCAGCTTAGTCGGTAACACCGGGGAGCTGTTTTTT
-,TRBJ2-1,-,TRBV5-1,CASSLGLFSSYNEQFF,TGCGCCAGCAGCTTGGGCCTTTTTAGCTCCTACAATGAGCAGTTCTTC
few,TRBJ1-4,-,TRBV7-6,CASSSRGLDNEKLFF,TGTGCCAGCAGCTCGAGAGGGCTGGATAATGAAAAACTGTTTTTT
few,TRBJ1-4,-,TRBV4-2,CASSQSGQNEKLFF,TGTGCCAGCAGCCAATCAGGACAGAATGAAAAACTGTTTTTT
-,TRBJ2-6,-,TRBV6-1,CASSGSSGANVLTF,TGTGCCAGCAGTGGGAGCTCTGGGGCCAACGTCCTGACTTTC
medium-sized,TRBJ1-1,-,TRBV6-6,CASSYRGGDTEAFF,TGTGCCAGCAGTTACAGGGGCGGGGACACTGAAGCTTTCTTT
-,TRBJ1-1,-,TRBV9,CASSVQRPGAASEAFF,TGTGCCAGCAGCGTTCAACGTCCAGGGGCAGCTAGTGAAGCTTTCTTT
few,TRBJ1-1,TRBD1,TRBV19,CASSTGQASNTEAFF,TGTGCCAGTAGTACGGGACAGGCATCGAACACTGAAGCTTTCTTT
few,TRBJ1-1,-,TRBV19,CASKKGRSFF,TGTGCCAGTAAGAAGGGGCGATCTTTCTTT
few,TRBJ1-4,-,TRBV5-1,CASSPEGGNNEKLFF,TGCGCCAGCAGCCCTGAGGGAGGAAATAATGAAAAACTGTTTTTT
-,TRBJ2-2,-,TRBV7-8,CASSSLANGELFF,TGTGCCAGCAGCTCTCTAGCGAACGGGGAGCTGTTTTTT
-,TRBJ1-1,-,TRBV10-1,CASSDQNTEAFF,TGCGCCAGCAGTGATCAGAACACTGAAGCTTTCTTT
few,TRBJ2-5,-,TRBV5-4,CASSYQETQYF,TGTGCCAGCAGTTATCAAGAGACCCAGTACTTC
few,TRBJ2-1,TRBD2,TRBV4-2,CASSHQRGGKNEQFF,TGTGCCAGCAGCCACCAGCGGGGGGGTAAGAATGAGCAGTTCTTC
-,TRBJ2-7,TRBD2,TRBV2,CASSRTSGGDGEQYF,TGTGCCAGCAGTCGAACTAGCGGGGGGGATGGCGAGCAGTACTTC
-,TRBJ1-2,-,TRBV6-5,CASSYSRGTLGYTF,TGTGCCAGCAGTTACTCTCGGGGGACGTTGGGCTACACCTTC
-,TRBJ2-7,-,TRBV6-6,CASSYSPDPAYEQYF,TGTGCCAGCAGTTACTCCCCAGATCCCGCCTACGAGCAGTACTTC
-,TRBJ1-2,TRBD1,TRBV2,CASRDRSRYGYTF,TGTGCCAGTAGGGACAGGTCCCGCTATGGCTACACCTTC
few,TRBJ1-1,-,TRBV18,CASSVSSGNTEAFF,TGTGCCAGCTCGGTATCCTCCGGGAACACTGAAGCTTTCTTT
-,TRBJ1-4,TRBD1,TRBV9,CASSGTGGFEKLFF,TGTGCCAGCAGCGGGACAGGGGGCTTTGAAAAACTGTTTTTT
-,TRBJ2-7,TRBD2,TRBV6-4,CASSVTSGGWVENEQYF,TGTGCCAGCAGTGTGACTAGCGGGGGGTGGGTAGAAAACGAGCAGTACTTC
-,TRBJ1-5,-,TRBV27,CASSLSGRGPQHF,TGTGCCAGCAGTTTATCGGGCAGGGGGCCCCAGCATTTT
-,TRBJ1-2,-,TRBV30,CAWSRTNYGYTF,TGTGCCTGGAGCAGGACTAACTATGGCTACACCTTC
few,TRBJ2-7,-,TRBV29-1,CSVARAASSYEQYF,TGCAGCGTCGCCCGCGCCGCAAGCTCCTACGAGCAGTACTTC
-,TRBJ2-2,-,TRBV4-2,CASSQVADAGELFF,TGTGCCAGCAGCCAAGTGGCTGATGCCGGGGAGCTGTTTTTT
-,TRBJ2-7,TRBD1,TRBV29-1,CSVYGTGDYEQYF,TGCAGCGTTTACGGGACAGGGGACTACGAGCAGTACTTC
few,TRBJ2-1,TRBD2,TRBV27,CASRTRLGASGGSASSYNEQFF,TGTGCCAGCAGAACCCGGCTGGGGGCTAGCGGGGGTTCAGCTAGCTCCTACAATGAGCAGTTCTTC
-,TRBJ1-1,-,TRBV6-5,CASISGWNTEAFF,TGTGCCAGCATTTCCGGGTGGAACACTGAAGCTTTCTTT
few,TRBJ2-1,-,TRBV7-3,CASRPGSGLDNEQFF,TGTGCCAGCAGGCCGGGATCGGGACTCGACAATGAGCAGTTCTTC
few,TRBJ2-1,TRBD2,TRBV30,CAWSAGGGPYNEQFF,TGTGCCTGGAGTGCTGGCGGGGGGCCTTACAATGAGCAGTTCTTC
-,TRBJ1-2,-,TRBV30,CACRRRGRGYTF,TGTGCCTGCCGACGCAGGGGCAGGGGCTACACCTTC